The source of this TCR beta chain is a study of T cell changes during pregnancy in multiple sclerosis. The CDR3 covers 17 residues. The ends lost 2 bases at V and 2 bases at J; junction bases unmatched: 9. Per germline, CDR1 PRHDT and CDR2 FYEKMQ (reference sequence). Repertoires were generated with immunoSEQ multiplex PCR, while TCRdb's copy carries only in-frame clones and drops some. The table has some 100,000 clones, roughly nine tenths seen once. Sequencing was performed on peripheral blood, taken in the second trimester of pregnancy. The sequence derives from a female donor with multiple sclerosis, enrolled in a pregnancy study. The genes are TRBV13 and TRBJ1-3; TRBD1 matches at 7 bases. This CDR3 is CASSLLITQGAGNTIYF. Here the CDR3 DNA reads TGTGCCAGCAGCTTATTGATCACCCAGGGGGCTGGAAACACCATATATTTT.